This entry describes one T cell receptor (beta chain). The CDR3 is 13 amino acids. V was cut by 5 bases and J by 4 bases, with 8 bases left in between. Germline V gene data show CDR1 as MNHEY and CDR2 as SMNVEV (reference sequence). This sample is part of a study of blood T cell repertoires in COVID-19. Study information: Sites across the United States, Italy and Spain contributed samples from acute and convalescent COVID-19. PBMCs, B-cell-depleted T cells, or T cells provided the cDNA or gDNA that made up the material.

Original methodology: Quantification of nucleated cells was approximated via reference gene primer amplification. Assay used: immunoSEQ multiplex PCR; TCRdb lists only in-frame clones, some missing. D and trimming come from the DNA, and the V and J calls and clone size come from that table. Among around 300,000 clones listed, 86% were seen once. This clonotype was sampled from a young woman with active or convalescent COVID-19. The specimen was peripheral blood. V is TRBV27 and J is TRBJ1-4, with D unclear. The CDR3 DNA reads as TGTGCCAGCAGTGGAGGGTTTAATGAAAAACTGTTTTTT. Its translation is CASSGGFNEKLFF.